The 27 T cell receptor beta chains reported below all come from one sample, sequenced in a study of cytomegalovirus exposure and HLA in healthy donors. PCR involved 60 Vbeta and 13 Jbeta primers. TCRdb keeps only in-frame clones here, not all; method: immunoSEQ multiplex PCR. The repertoire holds around 150,000 clones, with over 65% as singletons. Sequences were obtained from PBMCs. The receptors stem from a woman aged 40 to 50 in good health and CMV-seropositive.

This chain uses TRBV2 with TRBJ1-1; 8 positions agree with TRBD1. CDR1 is SNHLY and CDR2 is FYNNEI in the germline V gene. This CDR3 contains 14 residues. V shed 7 bases, J shed 4 bases, and the junction held 8 bases outside the gene matches. The chain's CDR3 is CASIEDRVGTEAFF. CDR3 sequence (DNA): TGTGCCAGCATTGAGGACAGGGTGGGCACTGAAGCTTTCTTT. Full variable domain (rest looked up from reference TRBV2 and TRBJ1-1): EPEVTQTPSHQVTQMGQEVILRCVPISNHLYFYWYRQILGQKVEFLVSFYNNEISEKSEIFDDQFSVERPDGSNFTLKIRSTKLEDSAMYFCASIEDRVGTEAFFGQGTRLTVV.

This clone occurred a few times. The V call is TRBV28, the J call TRBJ2-7, with D maybe TRBD1 (5 bases). Germline CDR1 and CDR2: MDHEN and SYDVKM. V was shortened by 7 bases and J by 0 bases, with 16 bases between the two germline ends. This CDR3 is 15 amino acids long. DNA of the CDR3: TGTGCCAGCACCGTTGGGGCTTCCAGCTCCTACGAGCAGTACTTC. Translated, it gives CASTVGASSSYEQYF. Full variable domain (rest looked up from reference TRBV28 and TRBJ2-7): DVKVTQSSRYLVKRTGEKVFLECVQDMDHENMFWYRQDPGLGLRLIYFSYDVKMKEKGDIPEGYSVSREKKERFSLILESASTNQTSMYLCASTVGASSSYEQYFGPGTRLTVT.

This chain uses TRBV4-1 with TRBJ2-5, with 8 bases fitting TRBD1. Looked up from germline, CDR1 is MGHRA and CDR2 is YSYEKL. The CDR3 has 16 amino acids. V lost 1 base and J lost 5; bases outside the gene matches: 9. CDR3 sequence (DNA): TGCGCCAGCAGCCAAGGGACAGGGTCGGGTAGGGAGACCCAGTACTTC. Amino acid sequence: CASSQGTGSGRETQYF.

This chain connects TRBV5-4 to TRBJ1-2; 8 positions agree with TRBD1. V dropped 2 bases and J dropped 6; count of bases not matched to a gene: 3. The germline CDR1 and CDR2 sequences are SGHNT and YYREEE (reference sequence). The CDR3 length is 13 residues. CDR3 loop: CASSFPGQDGYTF. In DNA form, the CDR3 reads TGTGCCAGCAGCTTCCCGGGACAGGATGGCTACACCTTC.

A few counts support this clone. The rearrangement joins TRBV10-3 to TRBJ1-4, with D maybe TRBD1 (5 bases). Germline V lookup: CDR1 ENHRY, CDR2 SYGVKD. The CDR3 is 13 residues long. V lost 7 bases to trimming and J lost 7 bases, with 13 bases between them. The CDR3 loop is CAIKGRDGEKLFF. CDR3 sequence (DNA): TGTGCCATCAAGGGCAGGGATGGTGAAAAACTGTTTTTT.

The chain uses TRBV5-4 and TRBJ2-5; perhaps TRBD2 as D (5 bases). Per the germline V gene, CDR1 is SGHNT and CDR2 is YYREEE (reference sequence). The CDR3 loop spans 13 amino acids. Trimming left V 1 base short and J 3 bases short, with 7 bases between. CDR3 loop: CASSLRGEETQYF. CDR3 sequence (DNA): TGTGCCAGCAGCTTGCGGGGAGAAGAGACCCAGTACTTC.

This chain joins TRBV6-5 and TRBJ1-5; no clear D gene. Germline CDR1 MNHEY, CDR2 SVGAGI. V lost 6 bases and J lost 2, with 14 bases in between. The CDR3 length is 15 residues. CDR3 DNA sequence: TGTGCCAGCAGATTATACACCCGGGGCAATCAGCCCCAGCATTTT. Protein product: CASRLYTRGNQPQHF.

The V call is TRBV29-1, the J call TRBJ2-1; D may be TRBD1 (5 bases). Germline V gene lookup returns CDR1 SQVTM and CDR2 ANQGSEA. With 4 bases removed from V and 7 bases from J, the gap between germline ends came to 11 bases. The CDR3 is 12 amino acids. The CDR3 nucleotides read TGCAGCGTTGTTCAGGGTAGGAATGAGCAGTTCTTC. This codes for CSVVQGRNEQFF.

J is TRBJ2-7 and V is TRBV6-5, with 9 nucleotides matching TRBD2. The CDR3 covers 16 residues. Germline V CDR1 and CDR2: MNHEY, SVGAGI. V lost 2 bases to trimming and J lost 2 bases; unmatched junction nucleotides: 7. CDR3 in amino acids: CASSYTILAGPYEQYF. The CDR3 DNA reads TGTGCCAGCAGTTACACAATCCTAGCGGGACCCTACGAGCAGTACTTC.

V usage is TRBV7-3 and J usage is TRBJ2-2; 13 bases map to TRBD2. The length of the CDR3 is 15 residues. Germline assignment: CDR1 SGHTA and CDR2 FQGTGA. V lost 7 bases and J lost 4; bases outside the gene matches: 3. The CDR3 nucleotides read TGTGCCAGCAAAGGACTAGCGGGGGTCACCGGGGAGCTGTTTTTT. This sequence encodes CASKGLAGVTGELFF.

V gene TRBV28 combines with J gene TRBJ2-4; TRBD1 matches at 7 bases. There are 15 residues in the CDR3. From germline, CDR1 is MDHEN and CDR2 SYDVKM. Trimming removed 7 bases from V and 0 bases from J; junction bases left unmatched: 6. CDR3 in DNA: TGTGCCAGCAACCCCCAGGGGGAAGCCAAAAACATTCAGTACTTC. Translation gives CASNPQGEAKNIQYF.

The chain recombines TRBV28 with TRBJ1-5, with D possibly matching TRBD1 (6 bases). Trimming left V 4 bases short and J 0 bases short, with 7 bases between. Germline CDR1 MDHEN, CDR2 SYDVKM. The CDR3 is 14 residues long. Here the CDR3 DNA reads TGTGCCAGCAGTTCGGACAGTAGCAATCAGCCCCAGCATTTT. Amino acid sequence: CASSSDSSNQPQHF.

The genes are TRBV14 and TRBJ1-2; perhaps TRBD1 as D (5 bases). Germline V gene sequence: CDR1 SGHDN, CDR2 FVKESK. Trimming pared 0 bases from V and 8 bases from J, leaving 16 bases between. The CDR3 has 15 amino acids. CDR3 DNA sequence: TGTGCCAGCAGCCAAGAAATTGCCGGGACTTGGGGCTACACCTTC. This codes for CASSQEIAGTWGYTF.

The rearrangement joins TRBV7-2 to TRBJ2-7; 11 nucleotides match TRBD2. The germline CDR1 and CDR2 sequences are SGHTA and FQGNSA. V trimming: 3 bases; J trimming: 6 bases; junction bases outside the gene matches: 10. The CDR3 spans 16 residues. The CDR3 here is CASSLDLSGRALEQYF. CDR3 DNA: TGTGCCAGCAGCTTGGACCTTAGCGGGAGGGCTCTCGAGCAGTACTTC.

The rearrangement uses TRBV5-8 and TRBJ2-3; TRBD2 is a possible D gene (5 bases). CDR1 is SGHTS and CDR2 is YDEGEE in the germline V gene. This CDR3 has 14 amino acids. Trimming removed 0 bases from V and 1 base from J, with 6 bases in between. The CDR3 loop is CASSLGRGTDTQYF. As DNA, the CDR3 is TGTGCCAGCAGCTTGGGGCGGGGCACAGATACGCAGTATTTT.

The rearrangement links TRBV2 to TRBJ1-2, with 11 bases that match TRBD1. CDR3 length: 14 residues. The germline V gene encodes CDR1 SNHLY and CDR2 FYNNEI. The V segment lost 7 bases and the J segment 6 bases; nucleotides outside the gene matches: 7. The CDR3 spells CASNGQGAQDGYTF. The CDR3 DNA follows: TGTGCCAGCAACGGACAGGGGGCTCAGGATGGCTACACCTTC.

The rearrangement joins TRBV7-9 to TRBJ1-6, with no clear D. The CDR3 has 12 residues. Per the germline V gene, CDR1 is SEHNR and CDR2 is FQNEAQ (reference sequence). With 5 bases removed from V and 7 bases from J, the gap between germline ends came to 6 bases. CDR3 sequence: CASSRVNSPLHF. As DNA, the CDR3 is TGTGCCAGCAGCCGTGTGAATTCACCCCTCCACTTT.

This clone is a singleton in its sample. CDR3 amino acids: CASNLVGAHEQFF. For the CDR3, the DNA is TGTGCCAGCAATCTAGTAGGGGCACATGAGCAGTTCTTC. The chain combines TRBV27 with TRBJ2-1, with TRBD1 as a possible D gene (5 bases). The V and J ends lost 7 bases and 8 bases respectively, with 15 bases between them. CDR1 MNHEY and CDR2 SMNVEV come from the germline V gene (reference sequence). This CDR3 contains 13 residues.

The chain has TRBV4-3 and TRBJ2-7; perhaps TRBD2 as D (5 bases). Trimming took off 1 base at V and 5 bases at J, with 12 bases between the two ends. CDR1 and CDR2 (germline): LGHNA, YSLEER. The CDR3 length is 14 residues. This CDR3 is CASSQGWVLDEQYF. The CDR3 DNA reads as TGCGCCAGCAGCCAAGGGTGGGTACTAGACGAGCAGTACTTC.

The CDR3, as DNA: TGTGCCAGCTACGATAGGCAGGGTGACACTGAAGCTTTCTTT. Protein sequence: CASYDRQGDTEAFF. This sequence joins TRBV28 and TRBJ1-1, with a tentative D call TRBD1 (5 bases). Trimming pared 8 bases from V and 3 bases from J, leaving 16 bases between. The CDR3 consists of 14 residues. Germline-derived CDR1 and CDR2 are MDHEN and SYDVKM.

V gene TRBV15 combines with J gene TRBJ1-6; possibly TRBD1 for D (5 bases). This CDR3 region has 15 residues. Trimming shortened V by 0 bases and J by 9 bases, and 12 bases separated the two germline ends. Per germline, CDR1 LNHNV and CDR2 YYDKDF (reference sequence). The DNA for the CDR3 is TGTGCCACCAGCAGAGAAAGGTTGCAGGGTTCACCCCTCCACTTT. This codes for CATSRERLQGSPLHF. Together with reference TRBV15 and TRBJ1-6, the CDR3 gives the full variable domain: DAMVIQNPRYQVTQFGKPVTLSCSQTLNHNVMYWYQQKSSQAPKLLFHYYDKDFNNEADTPDNFQSRRPNTSFCFLDIRSPGLGDTAMYLCATSRERLQGSPLHFGNGTRLTVT.

This chain links TRBV19 with TRBJ1-1; no definite D call. Looked up from germline, CDR1 is LNHDA and CDR2 is SQIVND (reference sequence). The CDR3 extends over 14 amino acids. Trimming left V 3 bases short and J 4 bases short, with 12 bases between. CDR3 nucleotide sequence: TGTGCCAGTAGTATCGGGGTCACGGGCACTGAAGCTTTCTTT. Its translation: CASSIGVTGTEAFF.

This clone came up a few times. This sequence joins TRBV10-3 and TRBJ2-7; weak D call: TRBD1 (5 bases). The V gene lost 4 bases and the J gene lost 6 bases, with 10 bases spanning the gap. The CDR3 is 12 amino acids. The V gene's germline CDR1 is ENHRY and CDR2 SYGVKD. CDR3 coding DNA: TGTGCCATCAGTGGGGGCAATGGCGAGCAGTACTTC. It yields the protein CAISGGNGEQYF.

V usage is TRBV19 and J usage is TRBJ2-3; TRBD2 matches at 11 bases. Germline CDR1 LNHDA, CDR2 SQIVND (reference sequence). This CDR3 has 17 residues. The ends lost 4 bases at V and 0 bases at J; junction bases unmatched: 6. The CDR3 reads CASSTSGGLGSTDTQYF. CDR3 DNA sequence: TGTGCCAGTAGTACTAGCGGGGGGCTAGGGAGCACAGATACGCAGTATTTT.

CDR3 DNA: TGTGCCAGCTCACCTTCCGGGACTAGCGGACCCTACGAGCAGTACTTC. It is translated as CASSPSGTSGPYEQYF. V gene TRBV18 combines with J gene TRBJ2-7, with 11 nucleotides matching TRBD2. The V and J ends lost 3 bases and 2 bases, in that order; junction bases with no gene match: 6. Germline lookup yields CDR1 KGHSH and CDR2 LQKENI. The CDR3 runs 16 residues. The full variable domain, rest sourced from reference TRBV18 and TRBJ2-7, is NAGVMQNPRHLVRRRGQEARLRCSPMKGHSHVYWYRQLPEEGLKFMVYLQKENIIDESGMPKERFSAEFPKEGPSILRIQQVVRGDSAAYFCASSPSGTSGPYEQYFGPGTRLTVT.

The chain joins TRBV28 to TRBJ2-1; D might be TRBD1 (5 bases). V was shortened by 1 base and J by 2 bases, with 9 bases between the two germline ends. This CDR3 has 15 residues. Germline CDR1 MDHEN, CDR2 SYDVKM. CDR3 region: CASSLLGVPYNEQFF. The DNA of the CDR3 is TGTGCCAGCAGTTTATTAGGGGTACCCTACAATGAGCAGTTCTTC.

The chain carries TRBV7-3 and TRBJ2-3; TRBD1 matches at 7 bases. The V segment lost 2 bases and the J segment 5 bases; nucleotides outside the gene matches: 10. Germline-derived CDR1 and CDR2 are SGHTA and FQGTGA. This CDR3 region has 16 residues. CDR3 region: CASSLYAGGNVDTQYF. CDR3 nucleotides: TGTGCCAGCAGCTTATACGCAGGGGGTAATGTAGATACGCAGTATTTT.